Described below is a single T cell receptor (beta chain) sequence and its context. Measured with immunoSEQ multiplex PCR; TCRdb has only the in-frame clones, and not every one. Of approximately 20,000 clones in the sample, roughly 70% were seen once. CDR1 and CDR2 from the germline V gene are SGHTS and YDEGEE. The CDR3 has 12 residues. V was cut by 1 base and J by 5 bases, with 6 bases left in between. These data originate in a study of neoadjuvant anti-PD-1 for oral cavity cancer. Study summary: Patients without progression got a fourth dose around day 43.

V and J are TRBV5-8 and TRBJ1-1; D gene ambiguous. The clonotype originates from a person aged 40 to 85 with oral cavity squamous cell carcinoma. Sequencing used PBMCs, obtained before nivolumab (anti-PD-1) treatment. CDR3 protein: CASSLRVTEAFF. The CDR3 DNA reads TGTGCCAGCAGCTTGAGGGTGACTGAAGCTTTCTTT.